Below are 14 T cell receptor beta chains sequenced from a single sample in a study of T-cell memory formation after mild COVID-19. TCRdb reanalysed the 5' RACE reads using MiXCR and keeps one entry per CDR3 protein. The sample includes hundreds of thousands of distinct CDR3 sequences, about a sixth of them seen just once. The sample taken for sequencing was PBMCs or a T cell subset sorted from them (not recorded which). The receptors were gathered from a man younger than 35 who had mild COVID-19 (a few samples of this study predate the infection). Cell type and time point are not known.

This clonotype has ten or more counts. This chain connects TRBV19 to TRBJ2-6; 10 bases map to TRBD1. The CDR3 sequence is 19 residues long. Germline V gene sequence: CDR1 LNHDA, CDR2 SQIVND (reference sequence). V gave up 6 bases and J gave up 2 bases; unmatched junction bases: 13. This CDR3 reads CASSTPDRGTSPGANVLTF. CDR3 nucleotides: TGTGCCAGTAGCACCCCGGACAGGGGGACCTCCCCTGGGGCCAACGTCCTGACTTTC.

The CDR3 DNA reads TGTGCCAGCTCTCCTACAGGGCGACAGGCTGAAGCTTTCTTT. The encoded protein is CASSPTGRQAEAFF. The V call is TRBV18, the J call TRBJ1-1, with D perhaps TRBD1 (6 bases). This CDR3 contains 14 residues. Per the germline V gene, CDR1 is KGHSH and CDR2 is LQKENI. V lost 6 bases, J lost 6 bases, and 17 bases lay in between.

The CDR3 DNA follows: TGTGCCAGCAGTGAATCCCTGACTGGAAATTCACCCCTCCACTTT. Encoded protein: CASSESLTGNSPLHF. V usage is TRBV25-1 and J usage is TRBJ1-6; unclear D gene. The CDR3 extends over 15 amino acids. V shed 1 base and J shed 7 bases, with 11 bases lying between them. CDR1 is MGHDK, CDR2 SYGVNS, per germline.

Ten or more counts support this clonotype. The V gene is TRBV7-2, the J gene TRBJ1-4; 8 bases line up with TRBD1. V was pared by 11 bases and J by 5 bases, with 7 bases of the junction left unmatched. This CDR3 is 13 amino acids long. Looked up from germline, CDR1 is SGHTA and CDR2 is FQGNSA. The CDR3, as DNA: TGTGCCTCCCGGCGGGACAGGAATGAAAAACTGTTTTTT. It yields the protein CASRRDRNEKLFF.

The table lists this clonotype with many counts. The chain couples TRBV7-2 to TRBJ2-2; no clear D gene. CDR3 length: 13 residues. V shed 1 base and J shed 3 bases, with 3 bases lying between them. Per germline, CDR1 SGHTA and CDR2 FQGNSA. This CDR3 is CASSLGYTGELFF. CDR3 nucleotide sequence: TGTGCCAGCAGCTTAGGTTACACCGGGGAGCTGTTTTTT.

The V call is TRBV27, the J call TRBJ2-3; 10 bases agree with TRBD2. CDR3 length equals 14 residues. V was pared by 11 bases and J by 4 bases, with 9 bases of the junction left unmatched. In germline, CDR1 is MNHEY, CDR2 SMNVEV (reference sequence). CDR3 in amino acids: CADRSGGAADTQYF. The DNA for the CDR3 is TGTGCCGACCGAAGCGGGGGGGCCGCAGATACGCAGTATTTT.

This chain joins TRBV7-2 and TRBJ1-2, with D unresolved. The CDR3 runs 12 residues. V was cut by 8 bases and J by 4 bases, with 11 bases left in between. CDR1 is SGHTA, CDR2 FQGNSA, per germline. The CDR3 coding sequence is TGTGCCAGCTCCCAGGTGGTCTATGGCTACACCTTC. This encodes CASSQVVYGYTF.

This clonotype was recorded many times. This sequence joins TRBV5-1 and TRBJ1-1; D not certain. CDR1 is SGHRS, CDR2 YFSETQ, per germline. Trimming shortened V by 0 bases and J by 4 bases, and 13 bases separated the two germline ends. This CDR3 spans 15 amino acids. CDR3: CASSLDGPPITEAFF. DNA for the CDR3: TGCGCCAGCAGCTTGGATGGGCCGCCCATCACTGAAGCTTTCTTT.

This clonotype occurred many times. The genes are TRBV3-1 and TRBJ2-7; the match to TRBD2 covers 11 bases. Germline loops: CDR1 LGHDT, CDR2 YNNKEL (reference sequence). This CDR3 has 15 amino acids. Trimming took 4 bases from V and 2 from J; bases not matched to a gene: 4. The CDR3 spells CASSRGTSGPYEQYF. CDR3 in DNA: TGTGCCAGCAGCCGAGGGACTAGCGGACCCTACGAGCAGTACTTC.

This clonotype has more than one count but fewer than ten. The V gene is TRBV7-9, the J gene TRBJ2-7; D remains unclear. V lost 5 bases and J 1 base, leaving 12 bases between the germline ends. This CDR3 is built from 14 residues. Germline assignment: CDR1 SEHNR and CDR2 FQNEAQ (reference sequence). Here the CDR3 reads CASSDPRKSYEQYV. The CDR3 nucleotides are TGTGCCAGCAGCGACCCAAGGAAGTCCTACGAGCAGTACGTC.

This chain connects TRBV6-5 to TRBJ2-2; tentatively, D is TRBD1 (5 bases). Germline V gene lookup returns CDR1 MNHEY and CDR2 SVGAGI. V was shortened by 8 bases and J by 7 bases, with 11 bases between the two germline ends. This CDR3 contains 12 residues. The CDR3 protein is CASCRVYGELFF. CDR3 DNA: TGTGCCAGCTGCAGGGTTTACGGGGAGCTGTTTTTT.

V and J are TRBV28 and TRBJ2-5, with D perhaps matching TRBD2 (5 bases). This CDR3 has 14 residues. V dropped 5 bases and J dropped 5 bases, with 15 bases sitting between them. CDR1 is MDHEN, CDR2 SYDVKM, per germline. The CDR3 sequence: CASSPLPGWETQYF. The CDR3 nucleotides read TGTGCCAGCAGTCCCCTCCCGGGGTGGGAGACCCAGTACTTC.

This clonotype was observed a few times. The chain combines TRBV7-2 with TRBJ2-7; 7 positions agree with TRBD2. CDR1 and CDR2 (germline): SGHTA, FQGNSA. The CDR3 length is 13 residues. Trimming removed 6 bases from V and 0 bases from J; junction bases left unmatched: 2. In nucleotides, the CDR3 is TGTGCCAGCAGTCGGGACTACTCCTACGAGCAGTACTTC. This gives the protein CASSRDYSYEQYF. Looking up the rest from reference TRBV7-2 and TRBJ2-7 gives the full variable domain: GAGVSQSPSNKVTEKGKDVELRCDPISGHTALYWYRQSLGQGLEFLIYFQGNSAPDKSGLPSDRFSAERTGGSVSTLTIQRTQQEDSAVYLCASSRDYSYEQYFGPGTRLTVT.

V is TRBV7-3 and J is TRBJ2-5; D is ambiguous. Germline CDR1 SGHTA, CDR2 FQGTGA. The length of the CDR3 is 15 residues. V was clipped by 4 bases and J by 0 bases, with 12 bases between them. For the CDR3, the DNA is TGTGCCAGCAGCTCTGGCCCGGGCCACCAAGAGACCCAGTACTTC. This gives the protein CASSSGPGHQETQYF.